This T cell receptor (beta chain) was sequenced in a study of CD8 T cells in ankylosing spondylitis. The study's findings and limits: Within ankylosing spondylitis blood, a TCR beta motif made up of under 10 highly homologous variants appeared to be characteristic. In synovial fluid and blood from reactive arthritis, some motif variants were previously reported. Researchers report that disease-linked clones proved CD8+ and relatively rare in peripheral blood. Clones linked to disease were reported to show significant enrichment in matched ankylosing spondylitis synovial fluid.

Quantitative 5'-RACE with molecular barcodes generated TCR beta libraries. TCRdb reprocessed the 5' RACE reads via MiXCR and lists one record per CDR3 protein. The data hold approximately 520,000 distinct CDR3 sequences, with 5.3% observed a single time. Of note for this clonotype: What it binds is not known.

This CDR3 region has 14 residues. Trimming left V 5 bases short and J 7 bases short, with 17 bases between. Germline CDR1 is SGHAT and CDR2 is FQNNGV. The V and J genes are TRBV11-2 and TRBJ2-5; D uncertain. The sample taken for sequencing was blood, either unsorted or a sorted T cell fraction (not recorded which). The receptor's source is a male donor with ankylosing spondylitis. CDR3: CASSPVRSLGTQYF. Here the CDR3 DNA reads TGTGCCAGCAGCCCCGTCAGGAGTCTGGGGACCCAGTACTTC.